A selection of T cell receptor beta chains follows, all from one sample in a study of shared clonotypes between healthy human individuals. Generated by immunoSEQ multiplex PCR, the TCRdb table keeps only in-frame clones and is missing some. The data show around 430,000 clones, more than 75% seen once. The source material was PBMCs. All receptors derive from a woman in her thirties or forties in good health. Some clones in this sample may be carry-over from other donors' samples. Each CDR3 is given with its conserved first and last residue. The order of the fields is CDR3 protein, CDR3 DNA, D gene, clone size, V gene, J gene. D genes are given only for firm matches. The size field is filled for only some rows; it gives once, few, many or a size class.

CASSEAIAGGPSDTQYF,TGTGCCAGCAGTGAAGCGATAGCGGGAGGGCCATCAGATACGCAGTATTTT,TRBD2,many,TRBV6-1,TRBJ2-3
CASSRASYEQYF,TGTGCCAGCAGCCGAGCCTCCTACGAGCAGTACTTC,-,-,TRBV9,TRBJ2-7
CATRDRGEKLFF,TGTGCCACCCGGGACCGCGGTGAAAAACTGTTTTTT,-,-,TRBV2,TRBJ1-4
CASSHDRATYEQYF,TGTGCCAGCAGCCACGACAGGGCCACCTACGAGCAGTACTTC,TRBD1,-,TRBV7-2,TRBJ2-7
CASSPHDRSLSGNTIYF,TGTGCCAGCAGTCCTCACGACAGGTCACTCTCTGGAAACACCATATATTTT,-,-,TRBV27,TRBJ1-3
CASRPAITGELFF,TGTGCCAGTAGGCCGGCGATCACCGGGGAGCTGTTTTTT,-,-,TRBV19,TRBJ2-2
CATSRVGTPTDTQYF,TGTGCCACCAGCAGAGTTGGGACCCCCACAGATACGCAGTATTTT,-,many,TRBV15,TRBJ2-3
CASRAPNRRGRETQYF,TGTGCCAGCAGGGCCCCAAACCGGCGAGGCCGAGAGACCCAGTACTTC,-,-,TRBV6-6,TRBJ2-5
CATSTKTNQPQHF,TGTGCCACCAGCACAAAGACCAATCAGCCCCAGCATTTT,-,-,TRBV15,TRBJ1-5
CASRYSGRVETQYF,TGTGCCAGCAGATATAGCGGGAGGGTTGAGACCCAGTACTTC,TRBD2,-,TRBV27,TRBJ2-5
CASSLVVAEYQINTGELFF,TGTGCCAGCAGCTTAGTCGTCGCAGAATACCAAATCAACACCGGGGAGCTGTTTTTT,-,-,TRBV7-9,TRBJ2-2
CSVERGEKLFF,TGCAGCGTTGAACGGGGGGAAAAGCTGTTTTTT,-,once,TRBV29-1,TRBJ1-4
CASRTSRNVIFNEQFF,TGTGCCAGCAGGACCTCTAGAAATGTCATCTTCAATGAGCAGTTCTTC,-,many,TRBV7-9,TRBJ2-1
CAWSDSYNEQFF,TGTGCCTGGAGTGACAGCTACAATGAGCAGTTCTTC,-,-,TRBV30,TRBJ2-1
CASSQDWASSGANVLTF,TGCGCCAGCAGCCAAGATTGGGCAAGCTCTGGGGCCAACGTCCTGACTTTC,-,-,TRBV4-3,TRBJ2-6
CASSLEVTYNEQFF,TGTGCCAGCAGCTTGGAGGTCACCTACAATGAGCAGTTCTTC,-,-,TRBV5-5,TRBJ2-1
CASSIRTSDHSQETQYF,TGTGCCAGTAGTATTAGGACTAGTGATCACTCCCAAGAGACCCAGTACTTC,TRBD2,-,TRBV19,TRBJ2-5
CASSVRGGGGEKLFF,TGTGCCAGCAGTGTGAGAGGGGGTGGGGGTGAAAAACTGTTTTTT,-,-,TRBV2,TRBJ1-4
CASSMITGTEFETQYF,TGTGCCAGTAGTATGATAACCGGGACGGAATTTGAGACCCAGTACTTC,-,-,TRBV19,TRBJ2-5
CSARVSYGQFF,TGCAGTGCTAGAGTGAGTTATGGGCAGTTCTTC,-,-,TRBV20-1,TRBJ2-1
CASSPTAGVRETQYF,TGTGCCAGCAGCCCAACAGCGGGAGTGAGGGAGACCCAGTACTTC,TRBD2,-,TRBV4-2,TRBJ2-5
CASSSTGTSGIWTGELFF,TGTGCCAGCAGCTCAACCGGGACTAGCGGGATTTGGACCGGGGAGCTGTTTTTT,TRBD2,-,TRBV7-8,TRBJ2-2
CASSFTANTEAFF,TGTGCCAGCAGCTTCACAGCGAACACTGAAGCTTTCTTT,-,-,TRBV7-3,TRBJ1-1
CASSGTSGSSETQYF,TGTGCCAGCAGCGGGACTAGCGGGAGTTCGGAGACCCAGTACTTC,TRBD2,-,TRBV9,TRBJ2-5
CASRRAGAGDTDTQYF,TGTGCCAGCAGGCGGGCGGGGGCGGGCGACACAGATACGCAGTATTTT,-,-,TRBV27,TRBJ2-3
CASGRQSDYGYTF,TGCGCCAGCGGTCGACAGTCCGACTATGGCTACACCTTC,-,-,TRBV10-2,TRBJ1-2
CASSQEGSVGELFF,TGCGCCAGCAGCCAAGAAGGAAGTGTCGGGGAGCTGTTTTTT,-,-,TRBV4-3,TRBJ2-2
CASSPTRGGGYHEQYF,TGTGCCAGCAGCCCTACCCGGGGAGGAGGGTACCACGAGCAGTACTTC,-,-,TRBV9,TRBJ2-7